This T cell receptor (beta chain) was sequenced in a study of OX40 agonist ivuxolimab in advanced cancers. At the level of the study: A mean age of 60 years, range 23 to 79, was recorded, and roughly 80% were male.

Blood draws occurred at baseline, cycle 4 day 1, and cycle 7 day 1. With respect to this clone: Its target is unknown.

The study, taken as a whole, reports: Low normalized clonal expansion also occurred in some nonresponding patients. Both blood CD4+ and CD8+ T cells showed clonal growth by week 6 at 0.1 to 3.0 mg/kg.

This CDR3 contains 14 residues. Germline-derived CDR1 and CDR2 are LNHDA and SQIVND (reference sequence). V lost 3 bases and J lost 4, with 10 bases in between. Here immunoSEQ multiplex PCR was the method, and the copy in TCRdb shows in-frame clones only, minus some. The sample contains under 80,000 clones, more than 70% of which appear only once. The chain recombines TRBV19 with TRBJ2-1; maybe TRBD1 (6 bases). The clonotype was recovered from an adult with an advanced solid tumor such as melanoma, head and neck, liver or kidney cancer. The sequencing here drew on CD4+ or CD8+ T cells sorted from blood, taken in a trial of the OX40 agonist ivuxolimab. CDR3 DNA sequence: TGTGCCAGTAGTATGAGGACAGTTTACAATGAGCAGTTCTTC. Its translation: CASSMRTVYNEQFF.